The text below deals with one T cell receptor (beta chain). The sample is drawn from a study of blood T cell repertoires in COVID-19. Study-level background: The United States, Italy and Spain supplied acute and convalescent COVID-19 samples. From T cells, B-cell-depleted T cells, or PBMCs came the material, which was cDNA or gDNA.

Germline lookup yields CDR1 SSHAT and CDR2 FNYEAQ (reference sequence). There are 15 residues in the CDR3. V lost 5 bases, J lost 2 bases, and 13 bases lay in between. In the authors' methods: Nucleated cell counts were estimated from reference gene primer amplification. Clones were read by immunoSEQ multiplex PCR, and TCRdb kept only the in-frame ones, dropping some. V and J calls and clone size are as listed in that table; D and trimming were resolved from the DNA. The sample lists 200,000 to 250,000 clones; around 90% were seen once. The chain uses TRBV7-7 and TRBJ1-3; possible D gene TRBD1, 5 bases. The sequence was obtained from a man between 60 and 70 years old who had recovered from COVID-19. The sequenced sample consisted of peripheral blood. The CDR3 sequence is CASSTGGGAGNTIYF. CDR3 coding DNA: TGTGCCAGCAGCACCGGTGGAGGGGCTGGAAACACCATATATTTT.